These 15 T cell receptor beta chains were all obtained from the same sample, sequenced in a study of blood T cell repertoires in COVID-19. Profiling relied on immunoSEQ multiplex PCR, and the TCRdb table lists in-frame clones only, not all of them. This sample has about 170,000 clones, with 85% found just once. Sequences were obtained from peripheral blood. The receptors come from a human donor with acute or convalescent COVID-19. The donor label of this sample is uncertain.

The chain uses TRBV28 and TRBJ2-7; tentative D call: TRBD2 (5 bases). This CDR3 comprises 18 residues. Per the germline V gene, CDR1 is MDHEN and CDR2 is SYDVKM. V lost 4 bases to trimming and J lost 4 bases, with 26 bases between them. The CDR3 region has the DNA TGTGCCAGCAGTTCCGGATTAGCGACTACTCCACAGTTATACGAGCAGTACTTC. This translates into CASSSGLATTPQLYEQYF.

The chain joins TRBV5-4 to TRBJ2-5, with TRBD2 matching over 15 bases. Germline V CDR1 and CDR2: SGHNT, YYREEE (reference sequence). With V trimmed by 2 bases and J by 7 bases, 12 bases remained unmatched. CDR3 length: 18 residues. The CDR3 region is CASSLLPGLAGGPGTQYF. DNA of the CDR3: TGTGCCAGCAGCTTATTACCGGGACTAGCGGGGGGTCCAGGGACCCAGTACTTC.

The V gene is TRBV6-5, the J gene TRBJ1-2, with TRBD1 as a possible D gene (5 bases). The CDR3 has 13 residues. Trimming pared 7 bases from V and 1 base from J, leaving 10 bases between. CDR1 MNHEY and CDR2 SVGAGI come from the germline V gene. CDR3 nucleotides: TGTGCCAGCATCCAAGGGGTTAACTATGGCTACACCTTC. Protein sequence: CASIQGVNYGYTF.

The chain employs TRBV28 and TRBJ1-5; D gene uncertain. Germline CDR1 is MDHEN and CDR2 is SYDVKM. The CDR3 contains 13 residues. Trimming stripped 4 bases from V and 1 base from J, with 5 bases between. Here the CDR3 reads CASSYRSNQPQHF. In DNA, the CDR3 is TGTGCCAGCAGTTACAGAAGCAATCAGCCCCAGCATTTT.

This rearrangement joins TRBV4-1 to TRBJ2-7, with D hard to call. CDR1 is MGHRA and CDR2 is YSYEKL in the germline V gene. The CDR3 consists of 15 residues. V dropped 1 base and J dropped 0 bases, with 10 bases sitting between them. The CDR3 nucleotides read TGCGCCAGCAGCCAAGTTCCGGGTTCCTCCTACGAGCAGTACTTC. This sequence encodes CASSQVPGSSYEQYF.

DNA for the CDR3: TGTGCCAGTAGTCGTCGGCTAGCGGGGGGCCGGAACACAGATACGCAGTATTTT. This gives the protein CASSRRLAGGRNTDTQYF. This rearrangement joins TRBV19 to TRBJ2-3; 11 bases fit TRBD2. The CDR3 runs to 18 residues. After removal of 5 bases from V and 2 bases from J, the junction contained 12 bases not matched to a gene. Germline lookup yields CDR1 LNHDA and CDR2 SQIVND (reference sequence).

The genes are TRBV5-1 and TRBJ2-2; D is undetermined. V lost 8 bases and J lost 0, with 17 bases in between. In germline, CDR1 is SGHRS, CDR2 YFSETQ. The CDR3 is 16 amino acids. In DNA, the CDR3 is TGCGCCAGTAGATATCTTTTCGCGTCGAACACCGGGGAGCTGTTTTTT. Its protein is CASRYLFASNTGELFF.

This sequence joins TRBV7-3 and TRBJ2-1; D unclear. Germline CDR1 is SGHTA and CDR2 is FQGTGA. V lost 2 bases, J lost 1 base, and 9 bases lay in between. CDR3 length equals 15 residues. CDR3 residues: CASSLGAASYNEQFF. The CDR3, as DNA: TGTGCCAGCAGCTTAGGAGCCGCGTCCTACAATGAGCAGTTCTTC.

The chain combines TRBV7-6 with TRBJ2-3; 9 positions agree with TRBD2. The CDR3 has 19 amino acids. Germline CDR1 reads SGHVS; CDR2 reads FNYEAQ. V was clipped by 2 bases and J by 2 bases; unmatched bases: 14. In nucleotides, the CDR3 is TGTGCCAGCAGCTTAAGGCGGGGGGGCCGGGGACAGCTCACAGATACGCAGTATTTT. Protein product: CASSLRRGGRGQLTDTQYF. The full variable domain, with the rest looked up from reference TRBV7-6 and TRBJ2-3, is GAGVSQSPRYKVTKRGQDVALRCDPISGHVSLYWYRQALGQGPEFLTYFNYEAQQDKSGLPNDRFSAERPEGSISTLTIQRTEQRDSAMYRCASSLRRGGRGQLTDTQYFGPGTRLTVL.

The genes are TRBV19 and TRBJ2-5; 7 bases align to TRBD1. Germline CDR1 is LNHDA and CDR2 is SQIVND (reference sequence). Trimming took 7 bases from V and 2 from J; bases not matched to a gene: 7. The CDR3 has 14 residues. The CDR3 DNA is TGTGCCAGTAACGACAGGGTAGGGCAAGAGACCCAGTACTTC. This sequence encodes CASNDRVGQETQYF. Looking up the rest from reference TRBV19 and TRBJ2-5 gives the full variable domain: DGGITQSPKYLFRKEGQNVTLSCEQNLNHDAMYWYRQDPGQGLRLIYYSQIVNDFQKGDIAEGYSVSREKKESFPLTVTSAQKNPTAFYLCASNDRVGQETQYFGPGTRLLVL.

In its sample, this clone is medium-sized. This chain links TRBV24-1 with TRBJ1-2, with 8 nucleotides matching TRBD1. The CDR3 runs to 14 residues. J was trimmed by 4 bases and V by 3 bases; bases with no gene match: 3. CDR1 KGHDR and CDR2 SFDVKD come from the germline V gene. The DNA of the CDR3 is TGTGCCACCAGTGATCCTACAGGGGGCTATGGCTACACCTTC. It encodes CATSDPTGGYGYTF.

The rearrangement links TRBV2 to TRBJ1-3, with a possible D match to TRBD1 (6 bases). Looked up from germline, CDR1 is SNHLY and CDR2 is FYNNEI. The CDR3 is made up of 16 amino acids. The V end was cut by 8 bases, the J end by 0 bases, with 17 bases between. The CDR3 reads CASSPTTGFSGNTIYF. CDR3 sequence (DNA): TGTGCCAGCTCCCCAACTACAGGGTTCTCTGGAAACACCATATATTTT.

As DNA, the CDR3 is TGCGCCAGCAGCCAGGGACAGGGTTCCTACAATGAGCAGTTCTTC. Protein sequence: CASSQGQGSYNEQFF. This chain uses TRBV5-1 with TRBJ2-1; TRBD1 agrees at 9 bases. V shed 4 bases, J shed 1 base, and the junction held 3 bases outside the gene matches. The CDR3 has 15 amino acids. Germline lookup yields CDR1 SGHRS and CDR2 YFSETQ.

The CDR3 spells CASNLSRVRNSPLHF. The CDR3 coding sequence is TGTGCCAGCAACCTGAGCCGAGTTCGAAATTCACCCCTCCACTTT. The V gene is TRBV28, the J gene TRBJ1-6; D remains unclear. Trimming cost V 7 bases and J 7 bases, with 17 bases left between them. From germline, CDR1 is MDHEN and CDR2 SYDVKM. The CDR3 contains 15 residues.

V and J are TRBV19 and TRBJ2-6; 7 bases agree with TRBD1. Germline CDR1 is LNHDA and CDR2 is SQIVND (reference sequence). This CDR3 has 17 amino acids. Trimming took 2 bases from V and 0 from J; bases not matched to a gene: 4. CDR3 sequence: CASSIRQGNSGANVLTF. CDR3 nucleotide sequence: TGTGCCAGTAGTATAAGACAGGGAAACTCTGGGGCCAACGTCCTGACTTTC.